The 7 T cell receptor beta chains given below trace back to one sample, sequenced in a study of blood T cell repertoires in COVID-19. Libraries were prepared by immunoSEQ multiplex PCR; TCRdb keeps only in-frame clonotypes and omits some of them. The table lists approximately 90,000 clones, 85% of them singletons, with around 39% in the top ten. The sequenced sample was peripheral blood. The receptors were sampled from a man at least 80 years old with acute or convalescent COVID-19.

The rearrangement links TRBV28 to TRBJ1-5, with D possibly matching TRBD1 (5 bases). The CDR3 covers 15 residues. V lost 3 bases and J 5 bases, leaving 14 bases between the germline ends. Germline lookup yields CDR1 MDHEN and CDR2 SYDVKM. CDR3 region: CASSLQGSSHQPQHF. DNA of the CDR3: TGTGCCAGCAGTTTGCAGGGATCCAGCCATCAGCCCCAGCATTTT.

The count of this clone is one. This chain connects TRBV11-2 to TRBJ2-5; 12 bases match TRBD2. The CDR3 has 17 residues. CDR1 and CDR2 from the germline V gene are SGHAT and FQNNGV. Trimming cost V 5 bases and J 2 bases; bases outside gene matches: 9. CDR3 bases: TGTGCCAGCAGCCTCCGGTGGCTAGCGGGAGGGCAAGAGACCCAGTACTTC. Its protein product is CASSLRWLAGGQETQYF.

The CDR3 loop reads CASSETGIFGNQPQHF. CDR3 DNA: TGTGCCAGTAGCGAGACAGGGATTTTTGGCAATCAGCCCCAGCATTTT. The chain couples TRBV19 to TRBJ1-5; 7 bases are shared with TRBD1. Germline CDR1 LNHDA, CDR2 SQIVND (reference sequence). This CDR3 has 16 amino acids. The J segment lost 2 bases and the V segment lost 6 bases, leaving 10 bases of the junction unmatched.

This clone appeared a single time. V is TRBV7-2 and J is TRBJ1-2; 7 bases match TRBD1. The V and J ends lost 1 base and 5 bases, in that order; junction bases with no gene match: 10. From germline, CDR1 is SGHTA and CDR2 FQGNSA. The CDR3 loop spans 16 amino acids. The CDR3 is CASSLGAGGSVYGYTF. Written as DNA, the CDR3 is TGTGCCAGCAGCTTAGGGGCAGGGGGGTCGGTATATGGCTACACCTTC.

The chain is built from TRBV5-4 and TRBJ2-2; 13 positions agree with TRBD2. Germline CDR1 and CDR2: SGHNT and YYREEE (reference sequence). The CDR3 runs 16 residues. The V segment lost 4 bases and the J segment 6 bases; nucleotides outside the gene matches: 6. In DNA form, the CDR3 reads TGTGCCAGCAGCCCGGGACTAGCGGGATTGGCCGGGGAGCTGTTTTTT. Translated, it gives CASSPGLAGLAGELFF.

This chain links TRBV7-3 with TRBJ2-7; TRBD2 matches 11 bases. V lost 1 base to trimming and J lost 6 bases; unmatched junction nucleotides: 5. CDR1 is SGHTA, CDR2 FQGTGA, per germline. This CDR3 contains 15 residues. Here the CDR3 reads CASSLNSGRASEQYF. DNA for the CDR3: TGTGCCAGCAGCTTAAATAGCGGGAGGGCCTCCGAGCAGTACTTC.

The V call is TRBV10-3, the J call TRBJ2-7; TRBD1 might be the D (6 bases). V was pared by 10 bases and J by 3 bases, with 19 bases between. Germline-derived CDR1 and CDR2 are ENHRY and SYGVKD. The CDR3 length is 14 residues. In DNA, the CDR3 is TGTGCCAGGCCTACACAGGGACGTGACTACGAGCAGTACTTC. Its protein is CARPTQGRDYEQYF.